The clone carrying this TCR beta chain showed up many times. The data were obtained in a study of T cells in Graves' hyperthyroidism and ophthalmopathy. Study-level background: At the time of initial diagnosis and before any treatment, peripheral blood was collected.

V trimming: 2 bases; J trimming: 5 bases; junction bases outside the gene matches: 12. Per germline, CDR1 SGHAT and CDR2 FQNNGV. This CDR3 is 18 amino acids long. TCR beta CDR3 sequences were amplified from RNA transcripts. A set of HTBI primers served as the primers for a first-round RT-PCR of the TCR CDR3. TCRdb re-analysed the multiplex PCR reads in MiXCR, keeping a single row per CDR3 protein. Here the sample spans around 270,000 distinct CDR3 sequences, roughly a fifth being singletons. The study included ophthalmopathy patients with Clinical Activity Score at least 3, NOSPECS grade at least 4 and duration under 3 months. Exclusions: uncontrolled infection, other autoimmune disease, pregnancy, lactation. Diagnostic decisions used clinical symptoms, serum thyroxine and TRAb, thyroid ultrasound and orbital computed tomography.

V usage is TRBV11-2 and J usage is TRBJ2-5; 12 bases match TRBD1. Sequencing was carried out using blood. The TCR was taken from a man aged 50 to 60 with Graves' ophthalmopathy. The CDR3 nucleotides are TGTGCCAGCAGCTTAAACCCCTTCCGGGACAGGGGGCATGAGACCCAGTACTTC. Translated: CASSLNPFRDRGHETQYF. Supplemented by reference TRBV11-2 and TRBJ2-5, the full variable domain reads EAGVAQSPRYKIIEKRQSVAFWCNPISGHATLYWYQQILGQGPKLLIQFQNNGVVDDSQLPKDRFSAERLKGVDSTLKIQPAKLEDSAVYLCASSLNPFRDRGHETQYFGPGTRLLVL.